The clone carrying this T cell receptor (beta chain) was detected only a few times. Antigen: not known. The data were obtained in a study of cytomegalovirus exposure and HLA in healthy donors. General study results and limits: A later look showed TCR association rates differing by HLA locus, highest for DRB1 and lowest for HLA-C. An observed cluster of highly shared sequence variants was recorded as a likely sequencing artifact.

Donors consisted of healthy bone marrow donors. Trimming took 7 bases from V and 7 from J, leaving 16 bases between them. Germline V gene lookup returns CDR1 MNHNS and CDR2 SASEGT. This CDR3 has 14 residues. Use of 60 Vbeta and 13 Jbeta primers characterized the PCR. Source study methods: Per a later analysis, the number of unique TCR beta chains was around 80 million, of which about 10 million were shared. Data came from immunoSEQ multiplex PCR; TCRdb stores just in-frame clones and leaves some out. The V and J calls and clone size are taken from that table; D and trimming were inferred from the DNA. The sample carries tens of thousands of clones, 74% recorded once.

V usage is TRBV6-1 and J usage is TRBJ2-2; possible D gene TRBD2, 6 bases. This sequence originates from a human donor in good health. Sequenced sample: PBMCs. CDR3 region: CASKLGGVIGELFF. The CDR3, as DNA: TGTGCCAGCAAATTGGGGGGAGTAATCGGGGAGCTGTTTTTT.